This TCR beta chain emerged from a study of T-cell reconstitution after alpha-beta-depleted transplantation in children. Study results and caveats: By one year post-transplant, T-cell counts and diversity largely arose from T cells that were newly produced. Surviving thymic progenitors and recipient T cells were the source of high TCRbeta diversity at day 60 in some patients.

In this sample, this clonotype turned up a few times. No antigen is known for it. It was with unique molecular identifiers that the TCRbeta library was prepared. Using its own MiXCR run on the PCR reads, TCRdb lists one record per CDR3 protein. The sample consists of 750,000 to 950,000 distinct CDR3 sequences, roughly 15% of them appearing once. The CDR3 consists of 12 residues. CDR1 and CDR2 from the germline V gene are KGHDR and SFDVKD. V shed 6 bases and J 5 bases; nucleotides not matched to a gene: 2. The gene calls are TRBV24-1 and TRBJ1-2; 7 bases are a match to TRBD1. The origin of this receptor is a male patient aged 10 to 17 who had a stem cell transplant for acute lymphoblastic leukemia, so the T cells may come from the graft donor. The sample in question was PBMCs, mostly from graft donor cells, obtained 360 days after TCRalphabeta/CD19-depleted stem cell transplant. CDR3 region: CATSPGGYGYTF. CDR3 in DNA: TGTGCCACCAGTCCAGGGGGTTATGGCTACACCTTC.